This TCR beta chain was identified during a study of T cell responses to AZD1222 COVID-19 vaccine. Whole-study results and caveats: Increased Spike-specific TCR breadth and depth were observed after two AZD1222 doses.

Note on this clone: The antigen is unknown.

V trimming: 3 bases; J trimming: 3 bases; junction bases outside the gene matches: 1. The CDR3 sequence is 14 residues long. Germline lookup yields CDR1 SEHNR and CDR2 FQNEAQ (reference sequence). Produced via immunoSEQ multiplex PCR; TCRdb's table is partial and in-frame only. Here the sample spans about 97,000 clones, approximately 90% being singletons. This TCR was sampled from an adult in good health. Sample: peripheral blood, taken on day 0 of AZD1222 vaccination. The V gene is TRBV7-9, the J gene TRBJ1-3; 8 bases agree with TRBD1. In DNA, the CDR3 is TGTGCCAGCAGCTTCACAGGGGGTGGAAACACCATATATTTT. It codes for CASSFTGGGNTIYF.